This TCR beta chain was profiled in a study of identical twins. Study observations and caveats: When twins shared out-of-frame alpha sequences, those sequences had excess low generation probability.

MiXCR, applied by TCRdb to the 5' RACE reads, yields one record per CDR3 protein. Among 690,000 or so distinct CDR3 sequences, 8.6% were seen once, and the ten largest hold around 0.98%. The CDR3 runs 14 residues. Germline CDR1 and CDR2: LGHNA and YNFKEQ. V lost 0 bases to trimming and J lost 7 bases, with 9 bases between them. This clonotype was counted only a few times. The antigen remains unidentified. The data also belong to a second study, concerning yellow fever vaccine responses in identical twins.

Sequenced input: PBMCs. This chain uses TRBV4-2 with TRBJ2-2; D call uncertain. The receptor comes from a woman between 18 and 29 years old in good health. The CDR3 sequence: CASSQDWGGGELFF. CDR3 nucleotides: TGTGCCAGCAGCCAAGATTGGGGTGGCGGGGAGCTGTTTTTT.